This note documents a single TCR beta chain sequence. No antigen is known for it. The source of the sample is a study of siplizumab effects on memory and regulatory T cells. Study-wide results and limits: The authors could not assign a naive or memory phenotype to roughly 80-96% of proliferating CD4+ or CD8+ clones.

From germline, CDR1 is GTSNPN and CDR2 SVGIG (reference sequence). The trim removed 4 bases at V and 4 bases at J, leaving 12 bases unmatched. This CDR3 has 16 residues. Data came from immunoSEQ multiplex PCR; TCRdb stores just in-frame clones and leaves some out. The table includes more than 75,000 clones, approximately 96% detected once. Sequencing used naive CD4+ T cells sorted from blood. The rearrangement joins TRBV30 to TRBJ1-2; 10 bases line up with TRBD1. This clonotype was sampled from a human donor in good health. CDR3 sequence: CAWTPRTGGRGYGYTF. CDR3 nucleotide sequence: TGTGCCTGGACTCCCCGGACAGGGGGGCGCGGCTATGGCTACACCTTC.